This TCR beta chain was identified in a study of blood T cell repertoires in COVID-19. Whole-study context: Acute and convalescent COVID-19 samples came from the United States, Italy and Spain.

The germline V and J ends were trimmed by 4 bases and 7 bases, with 20 bases remaining between them. CDR1 and CDR2 (germline): SGHKS, YYEKEE (reference sequence). There are 15 residues in the CDR3. Per the authors' pipeline: Nucleated cell counts were estimated from reference gene primer amplification. Clones were read by immunoSEQ multiplex PCR, and TCRdb kept only the in-frame ones, dropping some. V and J calls and clone size are copied from that table; D and trimming were computed from the DNA. The profile shows over 55,000 clones, 75% to 85% of them singletons. The sample consisted of peripheral blood. The V call is TRBV5-5, the J call TRBJ1-2; D is possibly TRBD1 (6 bases). The receptor was isolated from a human donor in a cohort sampled during active COVID-19. The CDR3 protein is CASSPALPGEGGYTF. DNA of the CDR3: TGTGCCAGCAGCCCGGCACTACCAGGGGAGGGTGGCTACACCTTC.